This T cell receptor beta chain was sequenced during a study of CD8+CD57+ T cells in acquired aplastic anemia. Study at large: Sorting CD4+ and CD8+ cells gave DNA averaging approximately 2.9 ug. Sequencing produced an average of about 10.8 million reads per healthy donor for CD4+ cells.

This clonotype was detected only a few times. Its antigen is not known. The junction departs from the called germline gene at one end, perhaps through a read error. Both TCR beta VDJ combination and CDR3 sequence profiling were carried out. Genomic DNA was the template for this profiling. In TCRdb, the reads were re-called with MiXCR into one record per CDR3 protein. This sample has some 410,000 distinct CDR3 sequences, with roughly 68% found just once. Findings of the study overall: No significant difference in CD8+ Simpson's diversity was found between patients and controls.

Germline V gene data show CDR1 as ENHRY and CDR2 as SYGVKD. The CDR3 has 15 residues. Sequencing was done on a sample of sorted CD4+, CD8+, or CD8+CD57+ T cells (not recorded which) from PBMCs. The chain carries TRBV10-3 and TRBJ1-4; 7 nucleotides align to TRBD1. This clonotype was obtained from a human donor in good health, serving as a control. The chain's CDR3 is CAISGVQGNNEKLLF. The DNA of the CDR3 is TGTGCCATCAGTGGTGTACAGGGGAACAATGAAAAACTGCTTTTT.